This T cell receptor beta chain is from a study of blood T cell repertoires in COVID-19. In the original analysis: The authors estimated nucleated cell counts from reference gene primer amplification. Method: immunoSEQ multiplex PCR; TCRdb's copy keeps in-frame clones and lacks some. Clonal size and the V and J genes are those of that table, whereas D and trimming came from the DNA. The data hold under 150,000 clones, with around 81% observed a single time. Germline V CDR1 and CDR2: MNHNS, SASEGT. V was pared by 2 bases and J by 4 bases, with 9 bases between. The CDR3 runs to 15 residues. The rearrangement joins TRBV6-1 to TRBJ1-6, with D perhaps TRBD1 (6 bases). Sequencing was carried out using PBMCs or T cells enriched from blood (not recorded which). The receptor was isolated from a woman in her thirties or forties who had recovered from COVID-19. The chain's CDR3 is CASSEHRAYNSPLHF. In nucleotides, the CDR3 is TGTGCCAGCAGTGAACACAGGGCTTATAATTCACCCCTCCACTTT.